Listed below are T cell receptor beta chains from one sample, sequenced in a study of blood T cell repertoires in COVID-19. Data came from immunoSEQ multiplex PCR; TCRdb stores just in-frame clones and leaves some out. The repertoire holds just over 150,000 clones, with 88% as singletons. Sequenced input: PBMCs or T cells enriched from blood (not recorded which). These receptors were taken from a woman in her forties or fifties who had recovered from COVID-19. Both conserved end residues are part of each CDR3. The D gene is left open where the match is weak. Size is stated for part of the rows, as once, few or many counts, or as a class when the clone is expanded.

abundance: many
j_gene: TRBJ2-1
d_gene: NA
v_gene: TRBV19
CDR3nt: TGTGCCAGTAAGAACAACAATGAGCAGTTCTTC
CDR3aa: CASKNNNEQFF

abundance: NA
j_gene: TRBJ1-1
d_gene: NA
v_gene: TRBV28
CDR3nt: TGTGCCAGCAGTACAGGAATGAACACTGAAGCTTTCTTT
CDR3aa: CASSTGMNTEAFF

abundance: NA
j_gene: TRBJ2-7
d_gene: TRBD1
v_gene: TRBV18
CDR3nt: TGTGCCAGCTCACGGGGGACAGGGGGTAACTACGAGCAGTACTTC
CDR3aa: CASSRGTGGNYEQYF

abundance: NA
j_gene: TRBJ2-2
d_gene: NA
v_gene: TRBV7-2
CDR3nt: TGTGCCAGCAGCTCGCAGGGGGGCAACACCGGGGAGCTGTTTTTT
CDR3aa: CASSSQGGNTGELFF

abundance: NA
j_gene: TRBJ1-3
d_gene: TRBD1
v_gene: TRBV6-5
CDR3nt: TGTGCCAGCAATCCGACAGGGGGCTCTGGAAACACCATATATTTT
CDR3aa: CASNPTGGSGNTIYF

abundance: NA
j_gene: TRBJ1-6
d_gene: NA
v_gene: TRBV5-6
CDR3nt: TGTGCCAGCACCGATACGGAGGGAAGGGGTTCACCCCTCCACTTT
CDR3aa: CASTDTEGRGSPLHF

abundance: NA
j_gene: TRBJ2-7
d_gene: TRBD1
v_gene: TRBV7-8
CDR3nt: TGTGCCAGCAGCTGGGGACAGGGTCCCTACGAGCAGTACTTC
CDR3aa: CASSWGQGPYEQYF

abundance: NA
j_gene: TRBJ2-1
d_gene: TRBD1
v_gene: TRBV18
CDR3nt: TGTGCCAGCTCACCAAGGGACAGCCCTATCAATGAGCAGTTCTTC
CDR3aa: CASSPRDSPINEQFF

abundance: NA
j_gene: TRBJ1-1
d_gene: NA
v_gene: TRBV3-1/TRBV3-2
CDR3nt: TGTGCCAGCAGCCAAGAACCAGGGAGGAGCGCTGAAGCTTTCTTT
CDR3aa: CASSQEPGRSAEAFF

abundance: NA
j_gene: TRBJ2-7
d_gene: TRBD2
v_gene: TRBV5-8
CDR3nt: TGTGCCAGCAGCCGAGACCCTAGCGGGGGCTCCTACGAGCAGTACTTC
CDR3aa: CASSRDPSGGSYEQYF

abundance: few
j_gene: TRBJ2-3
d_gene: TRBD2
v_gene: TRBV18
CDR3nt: TGTGCCAGCTCACCTCGGCCCGGCGGGGGGGCATCAGATACGCAGTATTTT
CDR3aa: CASSPRPGGGASDTQYF

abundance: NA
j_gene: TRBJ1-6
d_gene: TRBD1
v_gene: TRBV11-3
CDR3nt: TGTGCCAGCAGGGGGGACAGCTCGCTCTATAATTCACCCCTCCACTTT
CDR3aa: CASRGDSSLYNSPLHF

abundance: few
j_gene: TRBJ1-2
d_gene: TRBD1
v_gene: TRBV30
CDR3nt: TGTGCCTGGAGTCGGGACAGGGGGCAGCGTGGCTACACCTTC
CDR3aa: CAWSRDRGQRGYTF

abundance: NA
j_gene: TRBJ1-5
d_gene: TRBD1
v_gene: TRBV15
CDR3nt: TGTGCCACCAGCAGGGCAGGGGGTAGTCAGCCCCAGCATTTT
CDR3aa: CATSRAGGSQPQHF

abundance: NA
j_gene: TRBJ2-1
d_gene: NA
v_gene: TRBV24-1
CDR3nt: TGTGCCACCAGTGACGCAGGGGTTGAGCAGTTCTTC
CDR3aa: CATSDAGVEQFF

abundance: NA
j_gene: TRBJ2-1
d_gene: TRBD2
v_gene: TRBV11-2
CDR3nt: TGTGCCAGCAGCTCCGCCCTAACTAGCGGGGGGAACAATGAGCAGTTCTTC
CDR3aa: CASSSALTSGGNNEQFF

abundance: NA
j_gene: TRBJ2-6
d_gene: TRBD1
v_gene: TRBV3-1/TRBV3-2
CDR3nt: TGTGCCAGCAGCCATGACAGGGAACCGAGTGCCAACGTCCTGACTTTC
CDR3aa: CASSHDREPSANVLTF

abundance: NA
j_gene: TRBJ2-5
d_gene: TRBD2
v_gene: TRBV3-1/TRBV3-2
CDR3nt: TGTGCCAGCAGCCCTAGCGGGGGGGCTTGGGAGACCCAGTACTTC
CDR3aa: CASSPSGGAWETQYF

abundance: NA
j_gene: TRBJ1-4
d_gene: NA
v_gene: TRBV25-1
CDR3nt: TGTGCCAGCAGTGAAACCGGGGTTAATGAAAAACTGTTTTTT
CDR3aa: CASSETGVNEKLFF

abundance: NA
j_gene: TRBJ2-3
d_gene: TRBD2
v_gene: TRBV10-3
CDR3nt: TGTGCCATCAGTGGTCGGACTAGCGGGGGATACACAGATACGCAGTATTTT
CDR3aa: CAISGRTSGGYTDTQYF

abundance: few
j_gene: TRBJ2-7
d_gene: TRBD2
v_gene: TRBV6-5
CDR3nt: TGTGCCAGCAGAGCGGGACGGACCTCTGGGGAGCAGTACTTC
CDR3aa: CASRAGRTSGEQYF

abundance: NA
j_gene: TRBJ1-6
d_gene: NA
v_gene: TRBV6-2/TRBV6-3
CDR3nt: TGTGCCAGCAGCCGTATAGGAGGGACACCCCTCCACTTT
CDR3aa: CASSRIGGTPLHF

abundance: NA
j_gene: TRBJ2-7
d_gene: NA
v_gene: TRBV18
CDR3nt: TGTGCCAGCTCGACCAGGGATTCCCACGAGCAGTACTTC
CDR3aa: CASSTRDSHEQYF

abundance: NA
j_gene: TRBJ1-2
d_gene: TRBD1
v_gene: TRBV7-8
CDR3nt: TGTGCCAGCAGCCCCCGGACAGGGAAGGATGGCTACACCTTC
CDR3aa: CASSPRTGKDGYTF

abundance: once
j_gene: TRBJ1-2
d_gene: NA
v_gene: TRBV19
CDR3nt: TGTGCCAGTAGCCTTTACAGTGGCTATGGCTACACCTTC
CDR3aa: CASSLYSGYGYTF

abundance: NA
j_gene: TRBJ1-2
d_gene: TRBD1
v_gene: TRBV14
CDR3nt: TGTGCCAGCAGCCAAGATGGGGACAGGGGGCGCCCCCGCTATGGCTACACCTTC
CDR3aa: CASSQDGDRGRPRYGYTF

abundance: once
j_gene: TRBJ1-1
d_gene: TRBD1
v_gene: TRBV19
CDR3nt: TGTGCCAGTAGTAACCCGCTCAGGGGGCGAGAAGCTTTCTTT
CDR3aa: CASSNPLRGREAFF

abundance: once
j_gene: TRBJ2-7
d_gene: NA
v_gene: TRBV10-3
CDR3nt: TGTGCCATCAGTGTTGGTGGTCCTCAAGAGGGCTCCTACGAGCAGTACTTC
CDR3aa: CAISVGGPQEGSYEQYF

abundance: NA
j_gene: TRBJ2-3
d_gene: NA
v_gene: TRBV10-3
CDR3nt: TGTGCCATCAGTGACCCGGGTACGCAGTATTTT
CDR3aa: CAISDPGTQYF

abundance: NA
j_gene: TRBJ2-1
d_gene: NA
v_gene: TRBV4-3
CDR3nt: TGCGCCAGCAGCCAAGAGTCAGGGGACGTCTACAATGAGCAGTTCTTC
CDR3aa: CASSQESGDVYNEQFF

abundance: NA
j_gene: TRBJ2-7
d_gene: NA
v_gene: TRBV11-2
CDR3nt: TGTGCCAGCAGCTTAGATCCCGGGTCGACCTACGAGCAGTACTTC
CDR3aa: CASSLDPGSTYEQYF

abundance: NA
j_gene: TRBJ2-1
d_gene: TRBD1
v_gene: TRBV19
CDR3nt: TGTGCCAGTAGTGTCCATTCGGGACAGGGGGCCGGTGAGCAGTTCTTC
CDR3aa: CASSVHSGQGAGEQFF

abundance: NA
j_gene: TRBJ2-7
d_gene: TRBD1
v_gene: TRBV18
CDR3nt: TGTGCCAGCTCACCCGGGACAGGGGCGTACGAGCAGTACTTC
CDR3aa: CASSPGTGAYEQYF

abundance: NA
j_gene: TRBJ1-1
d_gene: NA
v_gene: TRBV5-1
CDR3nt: TGCGCCAGCAGCTTGGGAGGGTCTGTTAAGGACACTGAAGCTTTCTTT
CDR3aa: CASSLGGSVKDTEAFF

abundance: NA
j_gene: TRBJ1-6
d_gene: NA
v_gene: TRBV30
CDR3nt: TGTGCCTGGAGTGTACGTCGGGGGTTACCCCCCTTAAGCTCCTATAATTCACCCCTCCACTTT
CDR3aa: CAWSVRRGLPPLSSYNSPLHF

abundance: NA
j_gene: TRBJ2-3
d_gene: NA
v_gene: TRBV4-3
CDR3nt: TGCGCCAGCAGCCAAGTAGAGCGGAGCACAGATACGCAGTATTTT
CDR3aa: CASSQVERSTDTQYF

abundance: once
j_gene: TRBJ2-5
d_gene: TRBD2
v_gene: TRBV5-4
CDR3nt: TGTGCCAGCAGCTTGTTAGCGGGGGGCCAAGAGACCCAGTACTTC
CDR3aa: CASSLLAGGQETQYF

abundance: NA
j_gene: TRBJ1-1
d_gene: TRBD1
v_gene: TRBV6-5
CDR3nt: TGTGCCAGCAGTTACTTCCGGACAGGAAACACTGAAGCTTTCTTT
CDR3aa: CASSYFRTGNTEAFF